The entry below gives a single T cell receptor beta chain sequence along with its context. Its target is unknown. The data are from a study of cytomegalovirus exposure and HLA in healthy donors. Study-wide findings and caveats: Later genetic work tied a missense DCLRE1C variant to beta-chain V and J trimming. TRBV6-2, TRBV6-3 and some other V segments were unresolvable in 87-base-pair reads. Productive rates of about 90% or about 30% were seen for most TCR beta V segments in an earlier analysis.

Primers: 60 Vbeta forward and 13 Jbeta reverse. In the authors' workflow: Unique TCR beta chains totaled about 73 million in a later count, with some 10 million of them shared. Clones were read by immunoSEQ multiplex PCR, and TCRdb kept only the in-frame ones, dropping some. V, J and clone size are taken as reported in that table, and D and trimming were inferred from the DNA itself. The data show about 120,000 clones, about 80% seen once. The V and J ends lost 7 bases and 2 bases respectively, with 14 bases between them. The CDR3 length is 14 residues. From germline, CDR1 is SGHVS and CDR2 FNYEAQ. The rearrangement uses TRBV7-6 and TRBJ2-5; D uncertain. The receptor was isolated from a woman aged 18 to 35 in good health and CMV-seronegative. The specimen sequenced was PBMCs. The CDR3 DNA follows: TGTGCCAGCACCTTCTCCGCGGTACAAGAGACCCAGTACTTC. Residues: CASTFSAVQETQYF.